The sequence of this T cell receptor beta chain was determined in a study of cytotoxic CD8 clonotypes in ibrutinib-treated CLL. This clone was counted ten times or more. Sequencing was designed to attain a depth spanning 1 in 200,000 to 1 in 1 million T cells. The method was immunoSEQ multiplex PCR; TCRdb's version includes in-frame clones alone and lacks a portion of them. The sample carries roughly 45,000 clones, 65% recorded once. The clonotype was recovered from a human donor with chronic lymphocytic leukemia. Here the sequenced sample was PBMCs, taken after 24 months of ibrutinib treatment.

This CDR3 reads CASSTTTSGRTFWGDEQFF. CDR3 nucleotide sequence: TGTGCCAGCTCAACAACGACTAGCGGGAGGACGTTCTGGGGCGATGAGCAGTTCTTC. The rearrangement links TRBV18 to TRBJ2-1; 13 nucleotides line up with TRBD2. The CDR3 spans 19 residues. V trimming: 5 bases; J trimming: 8 bases; junction bases outside the gene matches: 18. CDR1 is KGHSH, CDR2 LQKENI, per germline.